The clone carrying this T cell receptor (beta chain) was observed a few times. What it binds is not known. Sequenced material consisted of expressed TCRB transcripts (all of the isolated RNA was reverse transcribed). Clones were sequenced by immunoSEQ multiplex PCR, and TCRdb holds only the in-frame ones, with some missing. The sample shows a few hundred thousand clones, roughly 9.8% of them seen only once. These data originate in a study of beta chain features in type 1 diabetes. Overall study findings and caveats: cDNA-based sequencing might over-represent cells highly expressing TCR. It was among patients, rather than healthy donors, that naive, central memory and Treg TCRB repertoires appeared more similar. For Type 1 diabetes patients, all four CD4+ subsets carried TCRB CDR3s that were moderately but significantly shorter.

Staining for CD45RO/CCR7/CD25/CD127/CD95/CD27 allowed sorting of CD4+ naive, central memory, regulatory and stem cell-like memory cells. Sequencing input: central memory CD4+ T cells from blood. The origin of this receptor is a man aged 25 to 40 with type 1 diabetes.

The DNA for the CDR3 is TGCGCCAGCAGCTTGGGGTATGATAGCGGAGGCGGGCCTCTAGACGAGCAGTACTTC. Translated, it gives CASSLGYDSGGGPLDEQYF. The chain is built from TRBV5-1 and TRBJ2-7, with D possibly TRBD2 on 6 matching bases. CDR3 length: 19 residues. CDR1 SGHRS and CDR2 YFSETQ come from the germline V gene. The V end lost 0 bases, the J end lost 5 bases, and 27 bases lay between the germline ends.